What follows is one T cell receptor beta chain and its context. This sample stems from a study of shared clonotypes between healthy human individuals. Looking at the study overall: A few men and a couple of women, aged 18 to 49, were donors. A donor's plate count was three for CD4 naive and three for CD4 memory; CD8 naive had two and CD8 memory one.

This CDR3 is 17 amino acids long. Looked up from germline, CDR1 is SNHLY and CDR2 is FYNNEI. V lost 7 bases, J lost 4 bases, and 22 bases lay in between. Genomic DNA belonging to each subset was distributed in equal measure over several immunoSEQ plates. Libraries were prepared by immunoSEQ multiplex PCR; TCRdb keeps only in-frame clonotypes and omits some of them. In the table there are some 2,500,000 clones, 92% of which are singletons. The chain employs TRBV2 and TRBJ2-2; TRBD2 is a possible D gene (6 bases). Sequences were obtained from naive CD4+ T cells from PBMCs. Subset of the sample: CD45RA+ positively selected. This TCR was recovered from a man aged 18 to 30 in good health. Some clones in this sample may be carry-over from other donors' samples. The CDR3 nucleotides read TGTGCCAGCACCCGGATCGCGGGATCAGGCGCCACCGGGGAGCTGTTTTTT. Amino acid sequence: CASTRIAGSGATGELFF.